This T cell receptor beta chain was documented in a study of blood T cell repertoires in COVID-19. Overall study context: The study drew acute and convalescent COVID-19 samples from the United States, Italy and Spain. The cDNA or gDNA used as material had been derived from T cells, B-cell-depleted T cells, or PBMCs.

With 6 bases removed from V and 1 base from J, the gap between germline ends came to 13 bases. The CDR3 sequence is 14 residues long. From germline, CDR1 is MGHRA and CDR2 YSYEKL. Sequenced by immunoSEQ multiplex PCR; TCRdb stores in-frame clones only, minus some. The data hold 150,000 to 200,000 clones, with roughly 90% observed a single time. This TCR derives from a young man with COVID-19, enrolled during active disease. The source material was peripheral blood. The chain joins TRBV4-1 to TRBJ2-7, with D possibly TRBD2 on 6 matching bases. The CDR3 DNA follows: TGCGCCAGCAGTTACCCTGGGACTTCCTACGAGCAGTACTTC. Translation gives CASSYPGTSYEQYF.